The entry below describes one T cell receptor beta chain. At least ten counts were recorded for this clonotype. The antigen it binds to is not known. It has no much larger one-base neighbor in the sample; base qualities were not kept. The CDR3 covers 15 residues, taking in both the cysteine and the phenylalanine. Only CDR3 DNA remains: 45 bases, in frame from the first base. The data were obtained in a study of low-dose radiotherapy and immunotherapy resistance in tumors (dated by TCRdb to between 2021 and 2024). For the wider study: In Cohort 1, 0.5 Gy per fraction was delivered every 2 weeks, and a total PTV dose of 6.5 Gy was prescribed. Starting on cycle 1 day 1, patients took 300 mg of aspirin by mouth once a day for four cycles. Patients were given nivolumab as a 240 mg flat dose every two weeks and ipilimumab at 1 mg/kg every six weeks, with both drugs delivered intravenously. Cyclophosphamide 200 mg/m2 was administered intravenously every two weeks, one day before each radiation and immunotherapy administration. Patients in Cohort 2 were given 1 Gy per fraction every two weeks, for a total of 13 Gy across 26 weeks. The translational analysis covered eight patients: three from the first dose cohort and the first five from the second dose cohort. No randomization into treatment groups was done for the people taking part in the trial.

Sequenced on an Illumina HiSeq 2500. To make first-strand cDNA, Superscript III was used along with a set of TRAV- and TRBV-specific primers so that both the TCRalpha and TCRbeta chains were covered. An approximately 20-cycle PCR with Phusion amplified the TCRs, pairing a constant-region primer with the adapter that was attached to the V primers. The isolated mRNA was amplified using the MessageAmp II aRNA Amplification Kit, with in vitro transcription performed for approximately 15 hours at 37 degrees C. mRNA for TCR sequencing was isolated with the Dynabeads mRNA DIRECT Purification Kit. A second roughly 25-cycle Phusion PCR added indexed Illumina adapters, and products were purified with AMPure XP beads. As for the authors' bioinformatics: Custom Perl scripts were used to pool TCR sequences that encoded the same protein, to remove out-of-frame sequences, and to calculate the abundance of each clonotype. Any TCR sequence supported by only a single read was excluded from analysis. Repertoire metrics included Shannon entropy, Gini index, clonality, richness, and frequency of TCRs shared between repertoires. TCRdb reran the public reads through fastp at Q25 and MiXCR, keeping productive beta chains. Rows merge per CDR3 protein into single entries with the most common DNA and genes. The authors' filters were not applied to this entry. The sample table shows under 110,000 distinct CDR3 sequences, and around 20% are seen once. Together, the top ten hold about 4% of the sample.

The time point tag for this specimen amounts to: after trial treatment. The intended sense of this specimen's treatment or condition label: LDRT plus nivolumab, ipilimumab, low-dose cyclophosphamide and aspirin (RACIN trial). Donors were enrolled in RACIN, a single-arm phase I dose-escalation trial in which nivolumab, ipilimumab, aspirin, low-dose cyclophosphamide and low-dose radiotherapy were combined. Patients with advanced, TIL-negative solid tumors were considered eligible. The chain uses TRBV21-1 and TRBJ2-1. TRBV21-1 is termed a pseudogene. The specimen comprised PBMCs, sampled after low-dose radiotherapy plus immunotherapy. This TCR was sampled from a male donor with prostate cancer. The CDR3 in this case is CASSKAARYYTVQFF. Here is the DNA: TGTGCCAGCAGCAAAGCGGCCAGATATTACACTGTGCAGTTCTTC.